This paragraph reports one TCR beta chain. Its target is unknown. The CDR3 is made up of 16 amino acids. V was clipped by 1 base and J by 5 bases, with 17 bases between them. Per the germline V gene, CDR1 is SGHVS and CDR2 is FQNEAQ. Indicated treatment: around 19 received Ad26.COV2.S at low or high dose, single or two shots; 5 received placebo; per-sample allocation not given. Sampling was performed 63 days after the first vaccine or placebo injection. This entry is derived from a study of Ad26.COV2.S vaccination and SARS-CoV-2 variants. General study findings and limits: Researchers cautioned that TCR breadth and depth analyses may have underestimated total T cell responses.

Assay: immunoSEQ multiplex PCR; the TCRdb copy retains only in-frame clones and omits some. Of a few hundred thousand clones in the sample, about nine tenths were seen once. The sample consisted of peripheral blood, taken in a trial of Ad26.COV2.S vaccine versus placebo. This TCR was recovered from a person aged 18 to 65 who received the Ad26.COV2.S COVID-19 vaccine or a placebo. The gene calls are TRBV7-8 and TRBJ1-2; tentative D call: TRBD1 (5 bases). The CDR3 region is CASSLERQTLGYGYTF. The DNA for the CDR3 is TGTGCCAGCAGCTTAGAGAGACAGACCTTAGGTTATGGCTACACCTTC. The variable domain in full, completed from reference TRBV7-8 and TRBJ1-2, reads GAGVSQSPRYKVAKRGQDVALRCDPISGHVSLFWYQQALGQGPEFLTYFQNEAQLDKSGLPSDRFFAERPEGSVSTLKIQRTQQEDSAVYLCASSLERQTLGYGYTFGSGTRLTVV.